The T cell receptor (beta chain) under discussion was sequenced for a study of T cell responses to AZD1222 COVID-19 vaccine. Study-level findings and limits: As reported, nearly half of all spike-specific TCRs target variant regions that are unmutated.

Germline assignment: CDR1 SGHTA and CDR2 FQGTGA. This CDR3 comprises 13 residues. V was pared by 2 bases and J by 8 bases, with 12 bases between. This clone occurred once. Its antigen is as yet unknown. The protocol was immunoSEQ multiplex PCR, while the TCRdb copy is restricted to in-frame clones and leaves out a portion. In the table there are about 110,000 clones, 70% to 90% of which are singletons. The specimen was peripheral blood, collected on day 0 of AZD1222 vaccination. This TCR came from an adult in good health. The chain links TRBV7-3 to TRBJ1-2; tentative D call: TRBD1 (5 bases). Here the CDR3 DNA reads TGTGCCAGCAGCTTAGGTACAGGCCGGGGCTACACCTTC. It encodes CASSLGTGRGYTF.